This T cell receptor beta chain was sequenced during a study of OX40 agonist ivuxolimab in advanced cancers. Study overall: Ivuxolimab is an agonistic anti-OX40 (CD134) antibody, and patients were treated with it. In three patients, partial responses were observed, one with hepatocellular carcinoma and two with cutaneous melanoma. General study results and limits: The antigens recognized by the expanded peripheral T cells, that is their antigen specificity, were not determined. Clonal expansion among partial responders at 0.1-3.0 mg/kg ranked near the lowest.

This clone showed up just a few times. Antigen specificity is unknown. TCRdb's copy holds only in-frame clones and misses some; the assay was immunoSEQ multiplex PCR. The sample records about 13,000 clones, roughly 69% being singletons. Germline V gene lookup returns CDR1 LGHNA and CDR2 YSLEER. The ends were cut back, 0 bases at V and 6 bases at J, with 14 bases in the middle. The CDR3 has 15 residues. The sequence was obtained from an adult with an advanced solid tumor such as melanoma, head and neck, liver or kidney cancer. This chain uses TRBV4-3 with TRBJ1-1; no definite D call. Sequenced here: CD4+ or CD8+ T cells sorted from blood, sampled in a trial of the OX40 agonist ivuxolimab. The CDR3 here is CASSQDRAGIAEAFF. In DNA, the CDR3 is TGCGCCAGCAGCCAAGATCGGGCGGGGATCGCTGAAGCTTTCTTT.